Below, 9 T cell receptor beta chains from the same sample are listed, as sequenced in a study of identical twins (dated by TCRdb to the mid-2010s). The method behind the library was 5' RACE. Sequencing was performed on an Illumina HiSeq 2000. The public sequencing data were trimmed at Q25 with fastp and processed into clonotypes with MiXCR by TCRdb, which kept only in-frame beta chains. Entries that share a CDR3 protein sequence are merged under the most common genes and DNA. The sample records a few hundred thousand distinct CDR3 sequences, over 9.5% of which are singletons. The ten most abundant clones make up 4% to 5% of the sample. This same sample was also taken into another study, of yellow fever vaccine responses in identical twins.

The material sequenced was memory (CD45RO+) T cells sorted from blood. Explained via the paper, the cell subset or site label denotes: CD45RO+ enriched T cells. All receptors come from a woman under 30 in good health.

The rearrangement joins TRBV10-3 to TRBJ1-1; 9 bases agree with TRBD1. This CDR3 comprises 14 residues. Germline lookup yields CDR1 ENHRY and CDR2 SYGVKD. V lost 4 bases to trimming and J lost 3 bases; unmatched junction nucleotides: 3. The CDR3, as DNA: TGTGCCATCAGTGGATGGGACAGGGACACTGAAGCTTTCTTT. This sequence encodes CAISGWDRDTEAFF.

The rearrangement uses TRBV10-3 and TRBJ1-1; 7 positions match TRBD1. The CDR3 extends over 12 amino acids. Germline V lookup: CDR1 ENHRY, CDR2 SYGVKD. V was pared by 8 bases and J by 8 bases, with 8 bases of the junction left unmatched. CDR3 nucleotide sequence: TGTGCCATCTCTCGGGACAGCCGAGAAGCTTTCTTT. It specifies CAISRDSREAFF.

This clonotype was picked up a small number of times. The chain carries TRBV9 and TRBJ2-3; a possible D gene is TRBD2 (6 bases). The CDR3 is made up of 16 amino acids. Per germline, CDR1 SGDLS and CDR2 YYNGEE. V lost 3 bases and J lost 0, with 14 bases in between. The CDR3: CASSAGDRSSTDTQYF. The DNA of the CDR3 is TGTGCCAGCAGCGCGGGGGATAGATCTAGCACAGATACGCAGTATTTT.

The rearrangement uses TRBV4-3 and TRBJ2-7; 9 bases agree with TRBD1. Germline V lookup: CDR1 LGHNA, CDR2 YSLEER. V gave up 4 bases and J gave up 2 bases; unmatched junction bases: 6. This CDR3 spans 15 amino acids. The CDR3 DNA follows: TGCGCCAGCAGCCTCTTCCGGGACAGGGCCTACGAGCAGTACTTC. Translated, it gives CASSLFRDRAYEQYF.

CDR3 region: CATGDREAYYEQYF. The CDR3 nucleotides read TGTGCCACCGGCGACAGGGAAGCTTACTACGAGCAGTACTTC. The chain links TRBV6-1 to TRBJ2-7; 7 nucleotides line up with TRBD1. There are 14 residues in the CDR3. Per the germline V gene, CDR1 is MNHNS and CDR2 is SASEGT. Trimming cost V 10 bases and J 3 bases; bases outside gene matches: 12.

This clonotype turned up a few times. The J gene is TRBJ2-7, the V gene TRBV5-1, with TRBD1 matching over 10 bases. After removal of 6 bases from V and 1 base from J, the junction contained 7 bases not matched to a gene. The V gene's germline CDR1 is SGHRS and CDR2 YFSETQ. This CDR3 contains 15 residues. CDR3 in amino acids: CASTRGTGASYEQYF. For the CDR3, the DNA is TGCGCCAGCACAAGAGGGACAGGGGCGTCCTACGAGCAGTACTTC.

The V gene is TRBV29-1, the J gene TRBJ2-7; 13 nucleotides align to TRBD2. Germline V gene data show CDR1 as SQVTM and CDR2 as ANQGSEA. V trimming: 4 bases; J trimming: 3 bases; junction bases outside the gene matches: 3. The CDR3 covers 14 residues. CDR3 sequence reads: CSVARLAGGYEQYF. The CDR3 DNA reads TGCAGCGTTGCTAGACTAGCGGGAGGCTACGAGCAGTACTTC.

This clonotype was observed a few times. The chain combines TRBV28 with TRBJ2-1; weak D call: TRBD2 (6 bases). V gave up 8 bases and J gave up 7 bases, with 21 bases separating them. Per germline, CDR1 MDHEN and CDR2 SYDVKM. The CDR3 runs to 15 residues. The CDR3 reads CASGGFSEGLNEQFF. In nucleotides, the CDR3 is TGTGCCAGCGGGGGGTTTTCTGAGGGTTTAAATGAGCAGTTCTTC.

In this sample, this clonotype turned up a few times. The J gene is TRBJ2-5, the V gene TRBV24-1, with D perhaps matching TRBD2 (6 bases). CDR1 KGHDR and CDR2 SFDVKD come from the germline V gene. V shed 2 bases and J shed 4 bases, with 16 bases lying between them. This CDR3 is built from 16 residues. CDR3 sequence (DNA): TGTGCCACCAGTGATTCAGGGAGGACAACGTCAGAGACCCAGTACTTC. Residues: CATSDSGRTTSETQYF.